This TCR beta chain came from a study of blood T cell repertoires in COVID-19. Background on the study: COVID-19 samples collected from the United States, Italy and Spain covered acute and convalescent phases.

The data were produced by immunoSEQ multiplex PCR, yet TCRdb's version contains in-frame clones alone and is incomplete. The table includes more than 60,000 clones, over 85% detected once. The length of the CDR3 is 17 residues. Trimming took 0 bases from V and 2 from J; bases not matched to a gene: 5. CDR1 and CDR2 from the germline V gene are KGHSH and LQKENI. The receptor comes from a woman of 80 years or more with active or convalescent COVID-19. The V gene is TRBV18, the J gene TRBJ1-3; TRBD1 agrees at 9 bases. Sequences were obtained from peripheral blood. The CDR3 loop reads CASSPPDRGFAGNTIYF. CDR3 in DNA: TGTGCCAGCTCACCACCGGACAGGGGTTTCGCTGGAAACACCATATATTTT.